The 21 T cell receptor beta chains listed next were all sequenced from one sample in a study of blood T cells in healthy people across ages. Using a J-beta primer mix together with a sample-barcoded 5' primer, a second PCR was run for roughly 6 to 11 cycles. MiXCR, run by TCRdb on the 5' RACE reads, gives a single entry per CDR3 protein. The sample holds more than 900,000 distinct CDR3 sequences, approximately 32% seen once. Another study also made use of these data, one on T cells of mothers and their children.

Sequenced: blood. The receptors stem from a woman in her thirties or forties in good health.

This clonotype has just a few counts. V and J are TRBV6-6 and TRBJ2-3, with D possibly matching TRBD1 (5 bases). This CDR3 spans 15 amino acids. Germline loops: CDR1 MNHNY, CDR2 SVGAGI (reference sequence). Trimming pared 8 bases from V and 0 bases from J, leaving 15 bases between. The CDR3 is CASGASVLSTDTQYF. CDR3 nucleotide sequence: TGTGCCAGCGGGGCTTCTGTTCTAAGCACAGATACGCAGTATTTT.

Turning to this clonotype: This may arise from a read error, as a much more abundant clone is one base away. The rearrangement links TRBV20-1 to TRBJ2-6; D perhaps matches TRBD1 (5 bases). The CDR3 is 13 residues long. In germline, CDR1 is DFQATT, CDR2 SNEGSKA (reference sequence). The CDR3 here is CGGQGFGANVLTF. CDR3 coding DNA: TGCGGTGGTCAGGGATTTGGGGCCAACGTCCTGACTTTC.

The gene calls are TRBV4-1 and TRBJ2-2, with 8 bases matching TRBD1. Trimming cost V 3 bases and J 1 base; bases outside gene matches: 4. From germline, CDR1 is MGHRA and CDR2 YSYEKL. CDR3 length equals 16 residues. The CDR3: CASSHRTGKNTGELFF. As DNA, the CDR3 is TGCGCCAGCAGCCACCGGACAGGGAAGAACACCGGGGAGCTGTTTTTT.

This clonotype has at least ten counts. The chain is built from TRBV5-6 and TRBJ2-5, with 7 nucleotides matching TRBD1. CDR3 size: 16 residues. After removal of 4 bases from V and 5 bases from J, the junction contained 14 bases not matched to a gene. Germline CDR1 reads SGHDT; CDR2 reads YYEEEE. As DNA, the CDR3 is TGTGCCAGCAGCCAATACCTAAACAGGGGATGGGAGACCCAGTACTTC. This translates into CASSQYLNRGWETQYF.

In this sample, this clonotype turned up many times. J is TRBJ2-3 and V is TRBV7-2; D remains ambiguous. The CDR3 extends over 15 amino acids. Germline loops: CDR1 SGHTA, CDR2 FQGNSA. V was trimmed by 1 base and J by 2 bases, leaving 10 bases between them. In nucleotides, the CDR3 is TGTGCCAGCAGCTTAGATCGGACCCACACAGATACGCAGTATTTT. As protein: CASSLDRTHTDTQYF. Combining the CDR3 with reference TRBV7-2 and TRBJ2-3 gives the whole variable domain GAGVSQSPSNKVTEKGKDVELRCDPISGHTALYWYRQSLGQGLEFLIYFQGNSAPDKSGLPSDRFSAERTGGSVSTLTIQRTQQEDSAVYLCASSLDRTHTDTQYFGPGTRLTVL.

This clonotype came up a few times. The V gene is TRBV6-6, the J gene TRBJ2-2; 10 bases align to TRBD2. CDR1 and CDR2 from the germline V gene are MNHNY and SVGAGI (reference sequence). This CDR3 comprises 17 residues. Losses at the gene ends were 5 bases for V and 0 bases for J; bases not matched to a gene: 6. In nucleotides, the CDR3 is TGTGCCAGCAGTCGTAAGACTAGCGGGCCGAACACCGGGGAGCTGTTTTTT. This gives the protein CASSRKTSGPNTGELFF.

There are many counts of this clonotype. V is TRBV10-3 and J is TRBJ2-7; 10 bases map to TRBD1. V shed 6 bases and J 1 base; nucleotides not matched to a gene: 3. Germline V gene lookup returns CDR1 ENHRY and CDR2 SYGVKD. CDR3 length equals 14 residues. CDR3 nucleotides: TGTGCCATCAGACCGGGACAGGGGTCCTACGAGCAGTACTTC. Amino acids: CAIRPGQGSYEQYF.

A few counts support this clonotype. The rearrangement uses TRBV28 and TRBJ1-6, with a possible D match to TRBD1 (6 bases). CDR1 is MDHEN, CDR2 SYDVKM, per germline. Trimming stripped 7 bases from V and 3 bases from J, with 13 bases between. This CDR3 spans 15 amino acids. The DNA for the CDR3 is TGTGCCAGCAATTCGCAACAGGGCTATAATTCACCCCTCCACTTT. Residues: CASNSQQGYNSPLHF.

This clonotype was found a few times. The rearrangement links TRBV5-1 to TRBJ2-3, with D tentatively TRBD1 (6 bases). This CDR3 region has 14 residues. Germline CDR1 SGHRS, CDR2 YFSETQ. V dropped 5 bases and J dropped 2 bases, with 12 bases sitting between them. The CDR3 DNA is TGCGCCAGCAGTTCCCAGGGGTTCACAGATACGCAGTATTTT. Protein sequence: CASSSQGFTDTQYF.

This clonotype turned up a few times. V usage is TRBV20-1 and J usage is TRBJ2-7, with D perhaps TRBD1 (6 bases). CDR1 is DFQATT and CDR2 is SNEGSKA in the germline V gene (reference sequence). The CDR3 length is 12 residues. Trimming shortened V by 5 bases and J by 2 bases, and 10 bases separated the two germline ends. The CDR3 sequence is CSAPTGAYEQYF. As DNA, the CDR3 is TGCAGTGCTCCGACAGGTGCCTACGAGCAGTACTTC.

The rearrangement links TRBV28 to TRBJ2-3; 11 nucleotides align to TRBD2. Germline CDR1 is MDHEN and CDR2 is SYDVKM. Unmatched junction bases numbered 7, after V lost 0 bases and J lost 2 bases. CDR3 length: 18 residues. The CDR3 DNA reads TGTGCCAGCAGTTTATGGGGTAGCGGGGGGGCCCCCACAGATACGCAGTATTTT. Its translation is CASSLWGSGGAPTDTQYF. Filled out from reference TRBV28 and TRBJ2-3, the complete variable domain reads DVKVTQSSRYLVKRTGEKVFLECVQDMDHENMFWYRQDPGLGLRLIYFSYDVKMKEKGDIPEGYSVSREKKERFSLILESASTNQTSMYLCASSLWGSGGAPTDTQYFGPGTRLTVL.

This clonotype has more than one count but fewer than ten. The V call is TRBV6-5, the J call TRBJ2-2, with D possibly TRBD1 on 5 matching bases. Germline V gives CDR1 MNHEY, CDR2 SVGAGI. Deletions cut 8 bases from V and 2 bases from J, with 9 bases between. CDR3 length equals 13 residues. CDR3 DNA sequence: TGTGCCAGCCTCAGGGTTAACACCGGGGAGCTGTTTTTT. Translated: CASLRVNTGELFF.

Ten or more counts support this clonotype. This chain links TRBV12-3 or TRBV12-4 with TRBJ2-5, with TRBD2 identical over 14 bases. The CDR3 runs to 18 residues. The V gene end was trimmed by 5 bases and the J gene end by 4 bases; junction bases not matched to a gene: 12. CDR3 bases: TGTGCCAGCAGTACGGGACTAGCGGGGGTTGGTTTACGAGAGACCCAGTACTTC. Protein: CASSTGLAGVGLRETQYF.

This clonotype was seen only a few times. The chain combines TRBV5-1 with TRBJ2-1; maybe TRBD2 (5 bases). The CDR3 length is 14 residues. The V end lost 5 bases, the J end lost 6 bases, and 15 bases lay between the germline ends. Germline assignment: CDR1 SGHRS and CDR2 YFSETQ. The CDR3 loop reads CASREDGPRNEQFF. In DNA, the CDR3 is TGCGCCAGCAGGGAGGACGGACCCCGCAATGAGCAGTTCTTC. The complete variable domain, with remaining parts taken from reference TRBV5-1 and TRBJ2-1, reads KAGVTQTPRYLIKTRGQQVTLSCSPISGHRSVSWYQQTPGQGLQFLFEYFSETQRNKGNFPGRFSGRQFSNSRSEMNVSTLELGDSALYLCASREDGPRNEQFFGPGTRLTVL.

The chain combines TRBV15 with TRBJ2-7; tentatively, D is TRBD2 (6 bases). Germline CDR1 and CDR2: LNHNV and YYDKDF (reference sequence). CDR3 length: 14 residues. The V end was cut by 0 bases, the J end by 6 bases, with 12 bases between. CDR3 nucleotide sequence: TGTGCCACCAGCAGAGATCTCGGGAGCTGCGAGCAGTACTTC. Translated, it gives CATSRDLGSCEQYF.

In regard to this clonotype: Possible read error: a much larger clone is one base away. V and J are TRBV7-2 and TRBJ2-7; the D call may be TRBD1 or TRBD2 (5 bases each). The CDR3 totals 14 residues. Looked up from germline, CDR1 is SGHTA and CDR2 is FQGNSA. CDR3: CAGSFAGALGEQYF. CDR3 DNA sequence: TGTGCCGGCAGCTTTGCCGGGGCCCTAGGCGAGCAGTACTTC.

There are many counts of this clonotype. The chain links TRBV4-3 to TRBJ1-5, with TRBD1 matching 9 bases. V lost 1 base, J lost 2 bases, and 0 bases stayed unmatched. The CDR3 sequence is 15 residues long. Germline lookup yields CDR1 LGHNA and CDR2 YSLEER. CDR3 sequence reads: CASSQGTGGNQPQHF. As DNA, the CDR3 is TGCGCCAGCAGCCAAGGGACAGGGGGCAATCAGCCCCAGCATTTT.

At least ten counts were recorded for this clonotype. The germline gene is not matched at one end of the junction; a read error may be the cause. CDR3 loop: CASSTSAGARETQYF. The CDR3 nucleotides are TGTGCTAGCAGCACCTCGGCGGGGGCGAGAGAGACCCAGTACTTC. The rearrangement links TRBV7-7 to TRBJ2-5; TRBD2 is a possible D gene (7 bases). The V gene's germline CDR1 is SSHAT and CDR2 FNYEAQ (reference sequence). The CDR3 length is 15 residues.

A word on this clonotype: A much larger clone differs by one base, so this may be a read error. V and J are TRBV29-1 and TRBJ2-5; 8 nucleotides line up with TRBD1. Per the germline V gene, CDR1 is SQVTM and CDR2 is ANQGSEA. The CDR3 length is 12 residues. This CDR3 reads CSTGQGQETRYF. The DNA for the CDR3 is TGCAGCACCGGACAGGGTCAAGAGACCCGGTACTTC.

Only a few counts were recorded for this clonotype. V usage is TRBV20-1 and J usage is TRBJ2-7, with D maybe TRBD1 (5 bases). This CDR3 has 12 amino acids. CDR1 and CDR2 from the germline V gene are DFQATT and SNEGSKA (reference sequence). V was shortened by 1 base and J by 9 bases, with 13 bases between the two germline ends. CDR3 sequence (DNA): TGCAGTGCTAGAGTCGGAATGCAGGGGCAGTACTTC. It yields the protein CSARVGMQGQYF.

At least ten counts were recorded for this clonotype. The genes are TRBV27 and TRBJ1-2; 8 nucleotides match TRBD1. The junction had 4 bases not matched to a gene; V was cut back by 5 bases and J by 2 bases. Germline V gene lookup returns CDR1 MNHEY and CDR2 SMNVEV (reference sequence). The CDR3 covers 14 residues. CDR3 region: CASSARTGNYGYTF. CDR3 nucleotides: TGTGCCAGCAGTGCCCGGACAGGGAACTATGGCTACACCTTC.